This T cell receptor beta chain was captured in a study of cytomegalovirus exposure and HLA in healthy donors. Broader study findings: Reportedly, TCR beta sequences accurately predicted HLA-A and HLA-B alleles in most subjects. Available immune exposure information covered CMV serostatus only.

Worth noting for this clone: What it binds is unknown. Other nucleotide sequences in the sample specify the same CDR3.

PCR was performed using 60 Vbeta and 13 Jbeta primers. Only in-frame clones appear in the TCRdb table, and some are missing; sequencing was by immunoSEQ multiplex PCR. This sample carries about 160,000 clones, roughly three quarters of them seen once, and the ten largest clones take around 1.4%. CDR3 length equals 13 residues. Germline-derived CDR1 and CDR2 are MNHNS and SASEGT. V lost 7 bases to trimming and J lost 2 bases, with 12 bases between them. Despite likely unrecorded immune exposures, the donors were nominally healthy at the time of sampling. The TCR originated in a man aged 55 to 69 in good health and CMV-seronegative. Material: PBMCs. V is TRBV6-1 and J is TRBJ2-7, with TRBD1 as a possible D gene (6 bases). The CDR3 sequence is CASTRDTPYEQYF. In DNA form, the CDR3 reads TGTGCCAGCACAAGGGACACCCCCTACGAGCAGTACTTC.